The 27 T cell receptor beta chains listed next were all sequenced from one sample in a study of cytomegalovirus exposure and HLA in healthy donors. PCR involved 60 Vbeta and 13 Jbeta primers. Libraries were prepared by immunoSEQ multiplex PCR; TCRdb keeps only in-frame clonotypes and omits some of them. The sample gives around 100,000 clones, about 70% of which show up once; roughly 9% is in the top ten. The sequenced material came from PBMCs. These receptors were taken from a man younger than 45 in good health and CMV-seropositive.

The J gene is TRBJ2-3, the V gene TRBV7-9; D is unclear. The CDR3 consists of 11 residues. CDR1 is SEHNR and CDR2 is FQNEAQ in the germline V gene (reference sequence). V lost 6 bases, J lost 10 bases, and 11 bases lay in between. CDR3 coding DNA: TGTGCCAGCAGTGACGGTCGGGCGCAGTATTTT. As protein: CASSDGRAQYF.

The chain is built from TRBV4-3 and TRBJ2-2; no reliable D call. The CDR3 length is 16 residues. Germline V CDR1 and CDR2: LGHNA, YSLEER. The V end was cut by 0 bases, the J end by 1 base, with 9 bases between. CDR3 sequence (DNA): TGCGCCAGCAGCCAAGACCCGAGTTTGAACACCGGGGAGCTGTTTTTT. Its translation: CASSQDPSLNTGELFF.

CDR3 DNA sequence: TGCGCCAGCAGTTCGAGCCGCGGGGACAGGGCTCTAAGGAACTATGGCTACACCTTC. Translating gives CASSSSRGDRALRNYGYTF. The chain combines TRBV5-1 with TRBJ1-2; 9 positions agree with TRBD1. Germline V gene lookup returns CDR1 SGHRS and CDR2 YFSETQ. The CDR3 totals 19 residues. After removal of 5 bases from V and 2 bases from J, the junction contained 19 bases not matched to a gene.

This clone was seen only a few times. The chain recombines TRBV19 with TRBJ2-1, with 10 bases lining up with TRBD1. There are 15 residues in the CDR3. Germline V lookup: CDR1 LNHDA, CDR2 SQIVND (reference sequence). V gave up 1 base and J gave up 9 bases; unmatched junction bases: 6. CDR3 region: CASSIAPTGGSEQFF. CDR3 nucleotide sequence: TGTGCCAGTAGTATAGCTCCGACAGGGGGCAGTGAGCAGTTCTTC.

The chain links TRBV30 to TRBJ2-1; 9 bases align to TRBD1. The CDR3 has 14 amino acids. CDR1 and CDR2 (germline): GTSNPN, SVGIG (reference sequence). Trimming at V came to 1 base and at J to 3 bases, leaving 1 base not matched to a gene. The DNA of the CDR3 is TGTGCCTGGAGTGGGGGACAGGGCTACAATGAGCAGTTCTTC. Amino acid sequence: CAWSGGQGYNEQFF.

The chain links TRBV5-4 to TRBJ2-4; D possibly corresponds to TRBD1 (5 bases). This CDR3 region has 16 residues. Germline V gives CDR1 SGHNT, CDR2 YYREEE (reference sequence). The V gene lost 3 bases and the J gene lost 0 bases, with 13 bases spanning the gap. CDR3 DNA: TGTGCCAGCAGCTACCAGGGCAGGGTAGCCAAAAACATTCAGTACTTC. Protein: CASSYQGRVAKNIQYF.

The V call is TRBV11-1, the J call TRBJ2-1, with 9 bases lining up with TRBD2. With 1 base clipped from V and 1 base from J, the junction kept 2 bases outside the gene matches. Per the germline V gene, CDR1 is SGHAT and CDR2 is FQDESV (reference sequence). The CDR3 spans 16 residues. CDR3 sequence reads: CASSLGLAVSYNEQFF. The CDR3 DNA reads TGTGCCAGCAGCTTAGGACTAGCGGTTTCCTACAATGAGCAGTTCTTC.

The CDR3 coding sequence is TGTGCCTGGGCCACAGGGTCCTACGAGCAGTACTTC. Its protein product is CAWATGSYEQYF. This chain uses TRBV30 with TRBJ2-7; D is perhaps TRBD1 (6 bases). This CDR3 has 12 residues. In germline, CDR1 is GTSNPN, CDR2 SVGIG (reference sequence). Trimming pared 5 bases from V and 1 base from J, leaving 9 bases between.

J is TRBJ1-2 and V is TRBV6-4; perhaps TRBD1 as D (6 bases). The germline V gene has CDR1 MRHNA and CDR2 SNTAGT. Trimming pared 6 bases from V and 1 base from J, leaving 36 bases between. The CDR3 loop spans 22 amino acids. In nucleotides, the CDR3 is TGTGCCAGCAGGGACCGATTTCATCTCCTTAACCCCGGGGACAAGATTAACTATGGCTACACCTTC. This gives the protein CASRDRFHLLNPGDKINYGYTF.

The gene calls are TRBV18 and TRBJ1-5; D is ambiguous. There are 14 residues in the CDR3. V shed 3 bases and J shed 7 bases, with 13 bases lying between them. Germline V gene sequence: CDR1 KGHSH, CDR2 LQKENI. The DNA of the CDR3 is TGTGCCAGCTCACCGGGCGGGGAATGGCAGCCCCAGCATTTT. This codes for CASSPGGEWQPQHF.

The gene calls are TRBV7-2 and TRBJ2-7, with D perhaps matching TRBD2 (5 bases). Germline V gives CDR1 SGHTA, CDR2 FQGNSA. The ends were cut back, 5 bases at V and 4 bases at J, with 21 bases in the middle. The CDR3 length is 16 residues. CDR3 residues: CASSPSGSLRIYEQYF. The CDR3 coding sequence is TGTGCCAGCAGCCCCAGCGGTAGCCTCCGCATTTACGAGCAGTACTTC. The variable domain in full, completed from reference TRBV7-2 and TRBJ2-7, reads GAGVSQSPSNKVTEKGKDVELRCDPISGHTALYWYRQSLGQGLEFLIYFQGNSAPDKSGLPSDRFSAERTGGSVSTLTIQRTQQEDSAVYLCASSPSGSLRIYEQYFGPGTRLTVT.

In this sample, this clone turned up a few times. V gene TRBV9 combines with J gene TRBJ2-5, with TRBD2 identical over 13 bases. Germline CDR1 SGDLS, CDR2 YYNGEE. CDR3 size: 17 residues. V gave up 3 bases and J gave up 4 bases; unmatched junction bases: 9. In DNA, the CDR3 is TGTGCCAGCAGCGCTCAACCACTAGCGGGGGGGGGAGAGACCCAGTACTTC. Translating it yields CASSAQPLAGGGETQYF.

This chain links TRBV5-4 with TRBJ2-5; TRBD1 aligns across 8 bases. Germline V gives CDR1 SGHNT, CDR2 YYREEE (reference sequence). The CDR3 totals 16 residues. V shed 4 bases, J shed 4 bases, and the junction held 12 bases outside the gene matches. Here the CDR3 reads CASSARAGGGGETQYF. CDR3 coding DNA: TGTGCCAGCAGCGCCCGAGCAGGGGGCGGAGGAGAGACCCAGTACTTC.

This clone was detected a few times. The chain recombines TRBV28 with TRBJ1-3, with 8 bases fitting TRBD1. This CDR3 is built from 16 residues. CDR1 is MDHEN, CDR2 SYDVKM, per germline. J gave up 0 bases and V 10 bases, and 11 bases lay outside the gene matches. CDR3 residues: CATIRSGGRSGNTIYF. The CDR3 DNA is TGTGCCACCATTAGGTCAGGGGGCCGCTCTGGAAACACCATATATTTT.

DNA of the CDR3: TGTGCCAGCATTCCCCACACAGGGGCCACTGAAGCTTTCTTT. Translation gives CASIPHTGATEAFF. The chain recombines TRBV27 with TRBJ1-1; TRBD1 aligns across 7 bases. The CDR3 has 14 residues. Unmatched junction bases numbered 9, after V lost 7 bases and J lost 4 bases. Looked up from germline, CDR1 is MNHEY and CDR2 is SMNVEV (reference sequence).

The gene calls are TRBV6-1 and TRBJ2-7, with TRBD1 as a possible D gene (6 bases). Trimming shortened V by 8 bases and J by 7 bases, and 18 bases separated the two germline ends. CDR3 length equals 13 residues. The germline V gene encodes CDR1 MNHNS and CDR2 SASEGT. The CDR3 sequence is CASVSYTGPEQYF. The CDR3 DNA reads as TGTGCCAGCGTTTCTTATACAGGGCCGGAGCAGTACTTC.

The V call is TRBV6-5, the J call TRBJ2-1; D is ambiguous. Germline CDR1 reads MNHEY; CDR2 reads SVGAGI. The germline V and J ends were trimmed by 5 bases and 0 bases, with 8 bases remaining between them. The CDR3 consists of 14 residues. For the CDR3, the DNA is TGTGCCAGCAGTCGATTGAGCTCCTACAATGAGCAGTTCTTC. Its translation is CASSRLSSYNEQFF.

This chain uses TRBV9 with TRBJ1-1; TRBD1 is a possible D gene (6 bases). The V gene's germline CDR1 is SGDLS and CDR2 YYNGEE. With 1 base removed from V and 5 bases from J, the gap between germline ends came to 9 bases. The CDR3 is 13 residues long. The chain's CDR3 is CASSVRTGTEAFF. CDR3 bases: TGTGCCAGCAGCGTACGCACAGGGACTGAAGCTTTCTTT.

This chain links TRBV28 with TRBJ2-1, with TRBD1 identical over 8 bases. V shed 5 bases and J 3 bases; nucleotides not matched to a gene: 9. The CDR3 loop spans 16 amino acids. Per germline, CDR1 MDHEN and CDR2 SYDVKM. CDR3 amino acids: CASSSRGRVIYNEQFF. The CDR3 coding sequence is TGTGCCAGCAGTAGCAGGGGGCGAGTAATCTACAATGAGCAGTTCTTC.

V is TRBV9 and J is TRBJ2-7, with 7 bases lining up with TRBD2. The germline V gene encodes CDR1 SGDLS and CDR2 YYNGEE. The V gene end was trimmed by 2 bases and the J gene end by 6 bases; junction bases not matched to a gene: 8. The CDR3 contains 14 residues. The CDR3 DNA reads TGTGCCAGCAGCGTTGGAACGGGGGGTAGCGAGCAGTACTTC. It is translated as CASSVGTGGSEQYF. Full variable domain (missing parts from reference TRBV9 and TRBJ2-7): DSGVTQTPKHLITATGQRVTLRCSPRSGDLSVYWYQQSLDQGLQFLIQYYNGEERAKGNILERFSAQQFPDLHSELNLSSLELGDSALYFCASSVGTGGSEQYFGPGTRLTVT.

The chain is built from TRBV2 and TRBJ2-1; TRBD2 matches 16 bases. Germline V CDR1 and CDR2: SNHLY, FYNNEI. The V and J ends lost 11 bases and 9 bases, in that order; junction bases with no gene match: 4. The CDR3 covers 13 residues. In nucleotides, the CDR3 is TGTGCCGACGGGACTAGCGGGAGGGGTGAGCAGTTCTTC. Protein sequence: CADGTSGRGEQFF.

The V call is TRBV10-3, the J call TRBJ2-7, with D unclear. V lost 8 bases to trimming and J lost 0 bases, with 11 bases between them. This CDR3 has 13 residues. Germline CDR1 is ENHRY and CDR2 is SYGVKD. CDR3 in amino acids: CAIGEVSSYEQYF. In DNA form, the CDR3 reads TGTGCCATCGGAGAAGTGAGCTCCTACGAGCAGTACTTC.

The chain employs TRBV2 and TRBJ1-5; the D gene is possibly TRBD1 (5 bases). V lost 11 bases and J 0 bases, leaving 11 bases between the germline ends. CDR1 and CDR2 from the germline V gene are SNHLY and FYNNEI. This CDR3 is built from 13 residues. CDR3 amino acids: CAGAEYSNQPQHF. The CDR3 coding sequence is TGTGCCGGGGCGGAATATAGCAATCAGCCCCAGCATTTT.

This chain uses TRBV4-2 with TRBJ2-6; 7 nucleotides agree with TRBD2. With 4 bases clipped from V and 4 bases from J, the junction kept 7 bases outside the gene matches. The germline gives CDR1 LGHNA, CDR2 YNFKEQ. The CDR3 is 16 amino acids. CDR3 loop: CASSPSAGVGANVLTF. CDR3 bases: TGTGCCAGCAGCCCCTCGGCGGGGGTCGGGGCCAACGTCCTGACTTTC.

This chain connects TRBV6-1 to TRBJ1-2; the match to TRBD1 covers 8 bases. The CDR3 extends over 13 amino acids. The V and J ends lost 9 bases and 2 bases, in that order; junction bases with no gene match: 5. Per the germline V gene, CDR1 is MNHNS and CDR2 is SASEGT. The CDR3 coding sequence is TGTGCCAGTAACAGGGGGAGGAACTATGGCTACACCTTC. Translation: CASNRGRNYGYTF.

The chain recombines TRBV6-6 with TRBJ2-1, with 8 positions matching TRBD2. The V segment lost 5 bases and the J segment 7 bases; nucleotides outside the gene matches: 7. Germline CDR1 MNHNY, CDR2 SVGAGI (reference sequence). This CDR3 has 14 residues. The CDR3 is CASSLVTGGNEQFF. In nucleotides, the CDR3 is TGTGCCAGCAGTCTGGTGACGGGGGGGAATGAGCAGTTCTTC.

This clone has a single count. The gene calls are TRBV23-1 and TRBJ2-7; D may be TRBD2 (6 bases). TRBV23-1 is sorted into the ORF group, with uncertain function. The CDR3 length is 16 residues. V was trimmed by 0 bases and J by 1 base, leaving 13 bases between them. The chain's CDR3 is CASSQSNLALSYEQYV. The DNA of the CDR3 is TGCGCCAGCAGTCAATCGAACCTAGCGCTTTCCTACGAGCAGTACGTC.